Listed here are 19 T cell receptor beta chains from one sample, sequenced in a study of blood T cells in healthy people across ages. Next came a second PCR, run for about 7 to 12 cycles, which used a sample-barcoded 5' primer along with a J-beta primer mix. TCRdb independently ran MiXCR on the 5' RACE reads; one entry per CDR3 protein. The sample contains around 650,000 distinct CDR3 sequences, roughly 30% of which appear only once. Sequenced input: blood. The receptors here all came from a woman of 80 years or more in good health.

The sample holds many counts of this clonotype. Possible read error: a much larger clone is one base away. The rearrangement joins TRBV4-1 to TRBJ2-1, with D perhaps matching TRBD1 (6 bases). The DNA end is a closer match to TRBJ2-7, so the J assignment may be wrong. This CDR3 comprises 14 residues. The V gene's germline CDR1 is MGHRA and CDR2 YSYEKL. This chain's CDR3 is CASSQEGAYNEQYF. CDR3 DNA sequence: TGCGCCAGCAGCCAAGAGGGGGCGTACAATGAGCAGTACTTC.

There are many counts of this clonotype. The V gene is TRBV15, the J gene TRBJ2-3, with TRBD1 identical over 8 bases. J gave up 2 bases and V 3 bases, and 7 bases lay outside the gene matches. Germline V gives CDR1 LNHNV, CDR2 YYDKDF (reference sequence). This CDR3 is built from 16 residues. The CDR3: CATSRGTGGSTDTQYF. Written as DNA, the CDR3 is TGTGCCACCAGCAGGGGGACAGGAGGGTCCACAGATACGCAGTATTTT.

About this clonotype itself: Just one base apart from a much larger clone, this may be a read error. V and J are TRBV20-1 and TRBJ1-6; 8 nucleotides align to TRBD1. The CDR3 has 14 amino acids. CDR1 is DFQATT and CDR2 is SNEGSKA in the germline V gene (reference sequence). The CDR3 is CSANGQGANSSLHF. The CDR3 DNA follows: TGCAGTGCAAACGGACAGGGAGCAAATTCATCCCTCCACTTT.

This clonotype was recorded many times. A read error may be the cause here, since a much bigger clone is one base away. The V and J genes are TRBV29-1 and TRBJ2-7, with D perhaps matching TRBD2 (5 bases). Trimming cost V 5 bases and J 5 bases, with 16 bases left between them. This CDR3 region has 13 residues. The germline gives CDR1 SQVTM, CDR2 ANQGSEA. The CDR3 sequence: CSVPGEMCNEQYF. The CDR3, as DNA: TGCAGCGTTCCCGGGGAGATGTGCAACGAGCAGTACTTC.

This rearrangement joins TRBV20-1 to TRBJ2-7; 12 bases are shared with TRBD2. With 2 bases clipped from V and 4 bases from J, the junction kept 3 bases outside the gene matches. CDR3 length equals 14 residues. Germline V gives CDR1 DFQATT, CDR2 SNEGSKA (reference sequence). This chain's CDR3 is CSARSTSGSYEQYF. In DNA form, the CDR3 reads TGCAGTGCTAGATCGACTAGCGGGAGTTACGAGCAGTACTTC.

Ten or more counts support this clonotype. The chain joins TRBV7-2 to TRBJ2-7; D not certain. Germline V gene data show CDR1 as SGHTA and CDR2 as FQGNSA. There are 14 residues in the CDR3. Trimming took off 1 base at V and 2 bases at J, with 9 bases between the two ends. The CDR3: CASSLGPGTYEQYF. The CDR3 nucleotides are TGTGCCAGCAGCTTAGGCCCCGGAACCTACGAGCAGTACTTC.

This clonotype was counted at least ten times. The chain combines TRBV18 with TRBJ1-4, with unresolved D. The CDR3 has 16 residues. The ends were cut back, 1 base at V and 7 bases at J, with 16 bases in the middle. Looked up from germline, CDR1 is KGHSH and CDR2 is LQKENI. CDR3 DNA sequence: TGTGCCAGCTCACCACTCCCGGGCCCGGGGAGTGAAAAACTGTTTTTT. Translated, it gives CASSPLPGPGSEKLFF.

This clonotype was counted many times. The rearrangement joins TRBV12-3 or TRBV12-4 to TRBJ2-1; 9 bases match TRBD2. The CDR3 loop spans 15 amino acids. Trimming at V came to 5 bases and at J to 7 bases, leaving 9 bases not matched to a gene. The CDR3 spells CASSMRGGAGNEQFF. The CDR3, as DNA: TGTGCCAGCAGTATGCGGGGGGGCGCGGGAAATGAGCAGTTCTTC.

This clonotype was seen many times. This chain joins TRBV10-3 and TRBJ1-2; TRBD1 aligns across 7 bases. V was clipped by 4 bases and J by 5 bases; unmatched bases: 7. This CDR3 is 14 amino acids long. Germline V CDR1 and CDR2: ENHRY, SYGVKD. CDR3 region: CAISVSGTAYGYTF. DNA of the CDR3: TGTGCCATCAGTGTATCGGGGACAGCTTATGGCTACACCTTC.

This clonotype was observed many times. CDR3 coding DNA: TGTGCCAGCAGCCAAACCCTTCAGGGGGCAGCCTACGAGCAGTACTTC. Translation gives CASSQTLQGAAYEQYF. V is TRBV4-2 and J is TRBJ2-7, with 8 bases identical to TRBD1. The CDR3 loop spans 16 amino acids. V gave up 2 bases and J gave up 2 bases; unmatched junction bases: 8. CDR1 and CDR2 (germline): LGHNA, YNFKEQ.

About this clonotype: The junction departs from germline at one end; a sequencing error may be responsible. The rearrangement links TRBV3-1 to TRBJ2-1; 9 bases match TRBD2. CDR1 is LGHDT and CDR2 is YNNKEL in the germline V gene (reference sequence). The CDR3 is 18 residues long. CDR3 sequence: CASSQDGTGGGVYNEQFF. The DNA of the CDR3 is TGTGCCAGCAGCCAAGATGGGACTGGCGGGGGGGTATACAATGAGCAATTCTTC.

This clonotype showed up just a few times. This chain joins TRBV20-1 and TRBJ2-7; possibly TRBD1 for D (5 bases). From germline, CDR1 is DFQATT and CDR2 SNEGSKA (reference sequence). CDR3 size: 15 residues. Trimming removed 3 bases at V and 3 bases at J, with 18 bases between. This chain's CDR3 is CSARGHRGSDYEQYF. In nucleotides, the CDR3 is TGCAGTGCTAGGGGGCACCGTGGGTCCGACTACGAGCAGTACTTC.

This clonotype was recorded at least ten times. The rearrangement joins TRBV29-1 to TRBJ1-2; 7 nucleotides align to TRBD1. J gave up 7 bases and V 6 bases, and 11 bases lay outside the gene matches. The CDR3 is 13 residues long. The germline CDR1 and CDR2 sequences are SQVTM and ANQGSEA. The CDR3 nucleotides read TGCAGCGTCACCTCTGGGCAGGGGGGTGGCTACACCTTC. Amino acids: CSVTSGQGGGYTF.

The chain has TRBV30 and TRBJ2-1; D is undetermined. V was clipped by 7 bases and J by 4 bases, with 14 bases between them. The germline V gene encodes CDR1 GTSNPN and CDR2 SVGIG (reference sequence). The CDR3 is 13 amino acids. This CDR3 is CASRPALYNEQFF. CDR3 DNA sequence: TGTGCCTCCCGTCCAGCCCTATACAATGAGCAGTTCTTC.

This clonotype was picked up a small number of times. The V gene is TRBV20-1, the J gene TRBJ1-1; D possibly corresponds to TRBD1 (5 bases). The CDR3 contains 12 residues. Deletions cut 5 bases from V and 3 bases from J, with 10 bases between. Germline-derived CDR1 and CDR2 are DFQATT and SNEGSKA (reference sequence). CDR3 sequence: CSAQGWDTEAFF. Written as DNA, the CDR3 is TGCAGTGCTCAGGGATGGGACACTGAAGCTTTCTTT.

There are many counts of this clonotype. The CDR3 DNA is TGTGCCAGCAGTTACGGGTTAACCCAGTACTTC. It translates to CASSYGLTQYF. The chain uses TRBV6-2 or TRBV6-3 and TRBJ2-5; D is undetermined. V gave up 2 bases and J gave up 8 bases, with 6 bases separating them. The CDR3 totals 11 residues. Germline CDR1 and CDR2: MNHEY and SVGEGT.

This chain connects TRBV5-1 to TRBJ1-1; no definite D call. V dropped 0 bases and J dropped 4 bases, with 16 bases sitting between them. The CDR3 covers 16 residues. CDR1 is SGHRS and CDR2 is YFSETQ in the germline V gene. CDR3 protein: CASSLVVQTLGTEAFF. The CDR3 DNA follows: TGCGCCAGCAGCTTGGTAGTTCAGACTCTGGGCACTGAAGCTTTCTTT.

V usage is TRBV5-1 and J usage is TRBJ1-1; 7 bases are shared with TRBD1. V lost 3 bases to trimming and J lost 0 bases; unmatched junction nucleotides: 5. Germline CDR1 and CDR2: SGHRS and YFSETQ. The CDR3 is 15 amino acids. In DNA, the CDR3 is TGCGCCAGCAGCTCGACGGGACAGTTGAACACTGAAGCTTTCTTT. Its translation: CASSSTGQLNTEAFF. Filled out from reference TRBV5-1 and TRBJ1-1, the complete variable domain reads KAGVTQTPRYLIKTRGQQVTLSCSPISGHRSVSWYQQTPGQGLQFLFEYFSETQRNKGNFPGRFSGRQFSNSRSEMNVSTLELGDSALYLCASSSTGQLNTEAFFGQGTRLTVV.

This clonotype came up many times. The germline gene is not matched at one end of the junction; a read error may be the cause. This chain connects TRBV7-8 to TRBJ1-1, with D uncertain. The CDR3 covers 14 residues. Germline V gene sequence: CDR1 SGHVS, CDR2 FQNEAQ. The CDR3 loop reads CASSSGPLNTEAFF. For the CDR3, the DNA is TGCGCCAGCAGCTCAGGACCGCTGAACACTGAAGCTTTCTTT. Full variable domain (rest looked up from reference TRBV7-8 and TRBJ1-1): GAGVSQSPRYKVAKRGQDVALRCDPISGHVSLFWYQQALGQGPEFLTYFQNEAQLDKSGLPSDRFFAERPEGSVSTLKIQRTQQEDSAVYLCASSSGPLNTEAFFGQGTRLTVV.